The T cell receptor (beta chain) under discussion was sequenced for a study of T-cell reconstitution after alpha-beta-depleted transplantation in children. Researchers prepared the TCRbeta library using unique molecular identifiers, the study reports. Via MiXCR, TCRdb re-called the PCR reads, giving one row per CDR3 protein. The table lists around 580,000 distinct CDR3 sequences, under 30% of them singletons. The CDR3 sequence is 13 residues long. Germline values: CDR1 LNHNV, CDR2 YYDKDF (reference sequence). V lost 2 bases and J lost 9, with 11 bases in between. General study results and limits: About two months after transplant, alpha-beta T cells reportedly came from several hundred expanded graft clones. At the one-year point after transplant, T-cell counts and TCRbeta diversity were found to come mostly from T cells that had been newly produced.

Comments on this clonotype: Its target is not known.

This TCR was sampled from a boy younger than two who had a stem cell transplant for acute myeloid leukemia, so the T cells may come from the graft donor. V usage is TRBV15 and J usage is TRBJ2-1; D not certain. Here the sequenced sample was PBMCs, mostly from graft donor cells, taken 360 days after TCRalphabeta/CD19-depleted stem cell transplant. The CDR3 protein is CATSRPMTLEQFF. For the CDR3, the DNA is TGTGCCACCAGCAGACCAATGACCCTTGAGCAGTTCTTC.